A single sample gave rise to the 5 T cell receptor beta chains below, sequenced in a study of early T cells in non-severe SARS-CoV-2 infection. One entry per CDR3 protein, called by TCRdb with MiXCR from the 5' RACE reads. The sample carries roughly 31,000 distinct CDR3 sequences, about 10% recorded once. Input material: whole blood. These receptors all stem from an adult who was a healthcare worker with PCR-confirmed SARS-CoV-2 infection or an uninfected control (not recorded which).

This clonotype has at least ten counts. V gene TRBV7-2 combines with J gene TRBJ2-7; TRBD1 is a possible D gene (6 bases). The V and J ends lost 3 bases and 3 bases respectively, with 12 bases between them. CDR3 size: 14 residues. Germline loops: CDR1 SGHTA, CDR2 FQGNSA. The CDR3 DNA sequence: TGTGCCAGCAGCTTGTCAGGGGTTGGCTACGAGCAGTACTTC. Residues: CASSLSGVGYEQYF.

This clonotype was seen many times. The V gene is TRBV6-4, the J gene TRBJ1-1, with unresolved D. Germline lookup yields CDR1 MRHNA and CDR2 SNTAGT. This CDR3 comprises 13 residues. V lost 6 bases, J lost 3 bases, and 11 bases lay in between. The CDR3 nucleotides read TGTGCCAGCAGCATTAATCGCTACACTGAAGCTTTCTTT. Amino acid sequence: CASSINRYTEAFF.

In its sample, this clonotype was seen many times. The V call is TRBV7-3, the J call TRBJ2-5; unclear D gene. Trimming shortened V by 3 bases and J by 0 bases, and 5 bases separated the two germline ends. Germline V gene sequence: CDR1 SGHTA, CDR2 FQGTGA. This CDR3 has 13 amino acids. The CDR3 nucleotides are TGTGCCAGCAGCTTCGGGTACCAAGAGACCCAGTACTTC. It encodes CASSFGYQETQYF.

This clonotype has ten or more counts. J is TRBJ2-5 and V is TRBV5-1; 9 nucleotides agree with TRBD2. V shed 0 bases and J 0 bases; nucleotides not matched to a gene: 6. Germline loops: CDR1 SGHRS, CDR2 YFSETQ. The CDR3 is 17 amino acids. CDR3 amino acids: CASSLGLAGMYQETQYF. For the CDR3, the DNA is TGCGCCAGCAGCTTGGGGCTAGCGGGGATGTACCAAGAGACCCAGTACTTC.

The chain is built from TRBV29-1 and TRBJ1-1, with unresolved D. Trimming pared 5 bases from V and 2 bases from J, leaving 6 bases between. Germline CDR1 is SQVTM and CDR2 is ANQGSEA. This CDR3 has 11 residues. The CDR3 DNA is TGCAGCGTTCTTCCAAACACTGAAGCTTTCTTT. Translating it yields CSVLPNTEAFF.